The 21 T cell receptor beta chains reported below all come from one sample, sequenced in a study of molecular identifiers for immune sequencing clone quantification. TCRdb re-derived calls from the PCR reads in MiXCR, one entry per CDR3 protein. In the table there are hundreds of thousands of distinct CDR3 sequences, 25% of which are singletons. The sequenced sample was naive CD8+ T cells from blood, with Jurkat cell RNA spiked in. Sample subset: FACS-sorted CD8+CD4-CCR7+CD45RA+ naive T cells. The receptors come from a human donor in good health. Some libraries in this study had Jurkat cell RNA spiked in.

Regarding this clonotype: This could be a read error, since a much larger clone is one nucleotide away. This chain links TRBV20-1 with TRBJ2-7; D is unresolved. CDR3 length equals 13 residues. The germline gives CDR1 DFQATT, CDR2 SNEGSKA (reference sequence). CDR3 protein: CSARDPTDYERYF. CDR3 bases: TGCAGTGCTAGAGACCCGACGGATTACGAGCGGTACTTC.

This clonotype has just a few counts. One end of the junction is discordant with germline, which a read error may explain. The chain has TRBV24-1 and TRBJ2-3, with TRBD2 identical over 8 bases. This CDR3 region has 17 residues. In germline, CDR1 is KGHDR, CDR2 SFDVKD. This CDR3 is CATSDLDAGGDPDTRYF. CDR3 DNA: TGTGCCACCAGTGATTTGGACGCGGGAGGAGATCCAGATACGCGGTATTTT.

This clonotype turned up a few times. V is TRBV7-9 and J is TRBJ2-1; 7 nucleotides line up with TRBD2. Germline values: CDR1 SEHNR, CDR2 FQNEAQ (reference sequence). This CDR3 is built from 14 residues. The V gene end was trimmed by 3 bases and the J gene end by 5 bases; junction bases not matched to a gene: 4. The CDR3 loop is CASSLGTKNNEQFF. The CDR3 DNA sequence: TGTGCCAGCAGCTTGGGGACTAAAAACAATGAGCAGTTCTTC. The full variable domain, its missing parts supplied by reference TRBV7-9 and TRBJ2-1, is DTGVSQNPRHKITKRGQNVTFRCDPISEHNRLYWYRQTLGQGPEFLTYFQNEAQLEKSRLLSDRFSAERPKGSFSTLEIQRTEQGDSAMYLCASSLGTKNNEQFFGPGTRLTVL.

A remark on this clonotype: One junction end disagrees with the germline gene, perhaps due to a read error. This rearrangement joins TRBV5-3 to TRBJ2-5, with D maybe TRBD1 (6 bases). TRBV5-3 is an ORF; its function is uncertain. The CDR3 contains 15 residues. DNA of the CDR3: TGTGCCAGCAGCTTGGACAGTCTGAACCAAGAGCCCCAGTCCTTC. It specifies CASSLDSLNQEPQSF.

This clonotype showed up just a few times. The junction and the germline gene differ at one end; a read error may be behind it. V is TRBV4-1 and J is TRBJ1-5, with D unresolved. CDR1 is MGHRA, CDR2 YSYEKL, per germline. The CDR3 sequence is 14 residues long. CDR3 residues: CARSQDLLNQPQHF. The CDR3, as DNA: TGCGCCCGCAGCCAGGACCTCCTGAATCAGCCCCAGCATTTT.

This clonotype came up many times. The chain combines TRBV11-2 with TRBJ2-3; TRBD1 matches 8 bases. This CDR3 spans 15 amino acids. V lost 1 base, J lost 4 bases, and 4 bases stayed unmatched. Germline V lookup: CDR1 SGHAT, CDR2 FQNNGV. The CDR3 sequence: CASSLGTGPSDTQYF. DNA for the CDR3: TGTGCCAGCAGCTTAGGGACAGGGCCATCAGATACGCAGTATTTT.

This clonotype appeared many times. V usage is TRBV29-1 and J usage is TRBJ2-3; the D is unclear. CDR3 length: 11 amino acids. Germline V gene data show CDR1 as SQVTM and CDR2 as ANQGSEA. With 6 bases removed from V and 4 bases from J, the gap between germline ends came to 8 bases. The DNA for the CDR3 is TGCAGCGTCGCGTTGGCAGATACGCAGTATTTT. It specifies CSVALADTQYF.

This clonotype has a count of ten or more. V is TRBV12-3 or TRBV12-4 and J is TRBJ1-1, with unresolved D. The CDR3 length is 14 residues. V was pared by 6 bases and J by 4 bases, with 15 bases between. In DNA, the CDR3 is TGTGCCAGCAGCCCGTCCCGACCGACCACTGAAGCTTTCTTT. As protein: CASSPSRPTTEAFF.

Turning to this clonotype: A clone one base away is much larger, so this may be a read error. Likely a read error: the CDR3 ends without its conserved phenylalanine or tryptophan. The chain uses TRBV7-6 and TRBJ2-7, with 10 bases that match TRBD2. CDR1 and CDR2 from the germline V gene are SGHVS and FNYEAQ. With 1 base clipped from V and 4 bases from J, the junction kept 7 bases outside the gene matches. There are 16 residues in the CDR3. The CDR3 DNA sequence: TGTGCCAGCAGCTTAGGCGGCCTAGCGGGAGAGTACGAGCAGTACTCC. Translating it yields CASSLGGLAGEYEQYS.

The rearrangement uses TRBV20-1 and TRBJ1-3; D not certain. This CDR3 region has 16 residues. Trimming removed 0 bases at V and 1 base at J, with 13 bases between. CDR1 DFQATT and CDR2 SNEGSKA come from the germline V gene (reference sequence). Here the CDR3 reads CSARDYRVTSGNTIYF. CDR3 nucleotides: TGCAGTGCTAGAGATTATCGGGTTACTTCTGGAAACACCATATATTTT.

The rearrangement joins TRBV20-1 to TRBJ1-1; D ambiguous. V was shortened by 6 bases and J by 1 base, with 15 bases between the two germline ends. The V gene's germline CDR1 is DFQATT and CDR2 SNEGSKA (reference sequence). The CDR3 length is 14 residues. The CDR3 coding sequence is TGCAGTGCCGTAGCATGGGATTCGAACACTGAAGCTTTCTTT. Its translation: CSAVAWDSNTEAFF.

This clonotype was recorded at least ten times. The junction departs from germline at one end; a sequencing error may be responsible. CDR3 protein: CAGRDAGTQYF. The CDR3 DNA is TGTGCCGGCAGGGACGCCGGTACGCAGTATTTT. The rearrangement joins TRBV2 to TRBJ2-3; either TRBD1 or TRBD2 may fit D (5 bases each). The CDR3 spans 11 residues. Germline assignment: CDR1 SNHLY and CDR2 FYNNEI.

This clonotype was found many times. V and J are TRBV9 and TRBJ1-5; no firm D call. The CDR3 is made up of 10 amino acids. The V end lost 3 bases, the J end lost 10 bases, and 5 bases lay between the germline ends. CDR1 is SGDLS and CDR2 is YYNGEE in the germline V gene. The CDR3 DNA follows: TGTGCCAGCAGCGCCCCTCCCCAGCATTTT. Translated: CASSAPPQHF.

This clonotype was seen more than once but under ten times. V is TRBV28 and J is TRBJ2-7, with 8 bases aligning to TRBD2. The V and J ends lost 2 bases and 5 bases, in that order; junction bases with no gene match: 5. Germline-derived CDR1 and CDR2 are MDHEN and SYDVKM. The CDR3 length is 14 residues. CDR3 amino acids: CASSLPRTSHEQYF. The CDR3 DNA sequence: TGTGCCAGCAGTTTACCCCGGACTAGCCACGAGCAGTACTTC.

V usage is TRBV5-4 and J usage is TRBJ2-5; either TRBD1 or TRBD2 may supply D (5 bases each). The germline gives CDR1 SGHNT, CDR2 YYREEE (reference sequence). The CDR3 spans 15 residues. V lost 4 bases and J lost 3, with 16 bases in between. The CDR3 sequence: CASSRTGAAKETQYF. The CDR3 region has the DNA TGTGCCAGCAGCAGAACCGGGGCAGCAAAAGAGACCCAGTACTTC.

The sample holds a few counts of this clonotype. The CDR3 DNA reads as TGCGCCAGCAGCCAGACCGACCTAACCGAAGAGACCCAGTACTTC. This translates into CASSQTDLTEETQYF. The chain employs TRBV4-1 and TRBJ2-5; no clear D. The V end lost 3 bases, the J end lost 3 bases, and 14 bases lay between the germline ends. Germline loops: CDR1 MGHRA, CDR2 YSYEKL. The CDR3 has 15 residues.

For this clonotype: This could be a read error, since a much larger clone is one nucleotide away. The conserved final phenylalanine or tryptophan is absent from the CDR3, which likely points to a read error. This rearrangement joins TRBV4-3 to TRBJ2-7, with 10 bases matching TRBD1. This CDR3 has 15 residues. J gave up 6 bases and V 0 bases, and 5 bases lay outside the gene matches. Germline loops: CDR1 LGHNA, CDR2 YSLEER. The CDR3 DNA follows: TGCGCCAGCAGCCAAGATTATAGGACAGGGGGCGAGCAGTACATC. Translated, it gives CASSQDYRTGGEQYI.

There are a few counts of this clonotype. A much more abundant neighbour one base away suggests this may be a read error. The chain recombines TRBV28 with TRBJ2-2, with D possibly matching TRBD2 (5 bases). The CDR3 is 13 amino acids. Germline values: CDR1 MDHEN, CDR2 SYDVKM. DNA for the CDR3: TGTGCCAGCAGTCTAGGGAACACCGGGGAGCTGTCTTTT. Its protein product is CASSLGNTGELSF.

The rearrangement links TRBV20-1 to TRBJ2-1, with 7 bases that match TRBD2. CDR1 is DFQATT, CDR2 SNEGSKA, per germline (reference sequence). With 6 bases clipped from V and 2 bases from J, the junction kept 10 bases outside the gene matches. The CDR3 is made up of 15 amino acids. CDR3 DNA sequence: TGCAGTGCCGTTTCCCCCGGGACTACCTACAATGAGCAGTTCTTC. Translation gives CSAVSPGTTYNEQFF.

This clonotype was counted between two and nine times. This chain uses TRBV20-1 with TRBJ2-7; 10 bases fit TRBD1. The length of the CDR3 is 17 residues. The V and J ends lost 4 bases and 0 bases, in that order; junction bases with no gene match: 12. Germline CDR1 DFQATT, CDR2 SNEGSKA (reference sequence). CDR3 coding DNA: TGCAGTGCTATCCGGGACAGGGGTAAAAGAGTCTCCTACGAGCAGTACTTC. Amino acid sequence: CSAIRDRGKRVSYEQYF.

This clonotype was observed a few times. This may arise from a read error, as a much more abundant clone is one base away. CDR3 in DNA: TGCAGCGTCCGCGGCCCCCACAATGAGCAGTTCTTC. It yields the protein CSVRGPHNEQFF. The chain is built from TRBV29-1 and TRBJ2-1; D ambiguous. Germline loops: CDR1 SQVTM, CDR2 ANQGSEA. The CDR3 consists of 12 residues. V was pared by 6 bases and J by 5 bases, with 11 bases between.